This TCR beta chain emerged from a study of blood T cell repertoires in COVID-19. Across the whole study: COVID-19 samples, acute and convalescent, were from the United States, Italy and Spain. T cells, B-cell-depleted T cells, or PBMCs supplied cDNA or gDNA.

Source study methods: The authors estimated nucleated cell counts from reference gene primer amplification. Measured with immunoSEQ multiplex PCR; TCRdb has only the in-frame clones, and not every one. The V and J calls and the clone size are those of that table, but D and trimming were determined from the DNA. Of some 200,000 clones listed, more than 75% were seen once; the top ten hold around 6.5%. Per germline, CDR1 SGHTS and CDR2 YDEGEE. Trimming removed 3 bases from V and 8 bases from J; junction bases left unmatched: 13. The CDR3 runs 17 residues. The chain recombines TRBV5-8 with TRBJ1-4; TRBD1 matches 10 bases. This clonotype was obtained from a man older than 75 with acute or convalescent COVID-19. The sample was peripheral blood. CDR3 sequence reads: CASSYRQGASKKEKLFF. For the CDR3, the DNA is TGTGCCAGCAGCTACCGACAGGGGGCAAGTAAGAAAGAAAAACTGTTTTTT.